This is a list of T cell receptor beta chains from one sample in a study of cytomegalovirus exposure and HLA in healthy donors. Assay used: immunoSEQ multiplex PCR; TCRdb lists only in-frame clones, some missing. The repertoire includes approximately 110,000 clones, roughly 80% of them detected once, and around 3.9% sits in the top ten. The sample consisted of PBMCs. All receptors derive from a woman aged 40 to 50 in good health and CMV-seronegative. Each CDR3 is given with its conserved first and last residue. Each record gives: clone size, J gene, D gene, V gene, CDR3 DNA, CDR3 protein. A D gene is named only where the DNA matches it firmly. Clone sizes are given selectively: once, few, many, or a class where the clone is expanded.

abundance: .
j_gene: TRBJ2-1
d_gene: .
v_gene: TRBV21-1
CDR3nt: TGTGCCAGCACCCTGTCTAGAGCGGGGGGTGGGGATGAGCAGTTCTTC
CDR3aa: CASTLSRAGGGDEQFF

abundance: .
j_gene: TRBJ2-1
d_gene: TRBD2
v_gene: TRBV5-5
CDR3nt: TGTGCCAGCAGCTTTGGCGGGAGCGGTGCTCCGTTCTTC
CDR3aa: CASSFGGSGAPFF

abundance: .
j_gene: TRBJ2-7
d_gene: .
v_gene: TRBV18
CDR3nt: TGTGCCAGCTCACCACGGGGGGGGGCCCTCTCCTACGAGCAGTACTTC
CDR3aa: CASSPRGGALSYEQYF

abundance: .
j_gene: TRBJ2-7
d_gene: TRBD1
v_gene: TRBV7-9
CDR3nt: TGTGCCAGCAGCAGGCAGGACAGGTCCTACGAGCAGTACTTC
CDR3aa: CASSRQDRSYEQYF

abundance: .
j_gene: TRBJ2-2
d_gene: .
v_gene: TRBV4-2
CDR3nt: TGTGCCAGCAGTGAAGCAGGAAACACCGGGGAGCTGTTTTTT
CDR3aa: CASSEAGNTGELFF

abundance: .
j_gene: TRBJ2-7
d_gene: TRBD2
v_gene: TRBV4-2
CDR3nt: TGTGCCAGCAGCCAAGAATTCGGGGAGGGCCTCTACGAGCAGTACTTC
CDR3aa: CASSQEFGEGLYEQYF

abundance: .
j_gene: TRBJ2-3
d_gene: TRBD2
v_gene: TRBV29-1
CDR3nt: TGCAGCGCCGCAGCGGGATCTAGCACAGATACGCAGTATTTT
CDR3aa: CSAAAGSSTDTQYF

abundance: .
j_gene: TRBJ1-5
d_gene: .
v_gene: TRBV28
CDR3nt: TGTGCCAGCATCTCCCCCCAGGGTAGCAATCAGCCCCAGCATTTT
CDR3aa: CASISPQGSNQPQHF

abundance: .
j_gene: TRBJ1-6
d_gene: .
v_gene: TRBV11-2
CDR3nt: TGTGCCAGCAGCTTTATAAGGGGAAATTCACCCCTCCACTTT
CDR3aa: CASSFIRGNSPLHF

abundance: .
j_gene: TRBJ2-5
d_gene: TRBD1
v_gene: TRBV7-2
CDR3nt: TGTGCCAGCAGCCACCTTCGCCGGACAGGGGGCTCGGGAGAGACCCAGTACTTC
CDR3aa: CASSHLRRTGGSGETQYF

abundance: .
j_gene: TRBJ1-2
d_gene: .
v_gene: TRBV10-3
CDR3nt: TGTGCCATCAGTGAGTCGGAAAGGGTAGGGGATGGCTACACCTTC
CDR3aa: CAISESERVGDGYTF

abundance: .
j_gene: TRBJ2-3
d_gene: .
v_gene: TRBV5-1
CDR3nt: TGCGCCAGCAGCTTTGGCGGGGGCACAGATACGCAGTATTTT
CDR3aa: CASSFGGGTDTQYF

abundance: .
j_gene: TRBJ1-6
d_gene: TRBD1
v_gene: TRBV28
CDR3nt: TGTGCCAGCAGTTTTGGGTGGAAGGGGGCGGGTAATTCACCCCTCCACTTT
CDR3aa: CASSFGWKGAGNSPLHF

abundance: .
j_gene: TRBJ1-2
d_gene: .
v_gene: TRBV4-3
CDR3nt: TGCGCCAGCAGCCACCCTGGCAGGGCGTTCTATGGCTACACCTTC
CDR3aa: CASSHPGRAFYGYTF

abundance: .
j_gene: TRBJ1-1
d_gene: .
v_gene: TRBV18
CDR3nt: TGTGCCAGCTCACCACAGCGGGGGCCCGACAACACTGAAGCTTTCTTT
CDR3aa: CASSPQRGPDNTEAFF

abundance: .
j_gene: TRBJ1-1
d_gene: TRBD1
v_gene: TRBV12-5
CDR3nt: TGTGCTAGTGGTTTGGTAACCACCGACAGGGGTACTACTGAAGCTTTCTTT
CDR3aa: CASGLVTTDRGTTEAFF

abundance: .
j_gene: TRBJ2-3
d_gene: TRBD2
v_gene: TRBV7-2
CDR3nt: TGTGCCAGCAGCTTAGCGCTGCGGGGGGGCCGAGATACGCAGTATTTT
CDR3aa: CASSLALRGGRDTQYF

abundance: few
j_gene: TRBJ2-7
d_gene: .
v_gene: TRBV10-3
CDR3nt: TGTGCCATCAGTAGCATACCCTACGAGCAGTACTTC
CDR3aa: CAISSIPYEQYF

abundance: .
j_gene: TRBJ1-2
d_gene: TRBD1
v_gene: TRBV4-3
CDR3nt: TGCGCCAGCAGCCAACCCGGGACAGGGGTCTATGGCTACACCTTC
CDR3aa: CASSQPGTGVYGYTF

abundance: few
j_gene: TRBJ2-2
d_gene: TRBD1
v_gene: TRBV5-6
CDR3nt: TGTGCCAGCAGCTCAGGGGGTAGCACCGGGGAGCTGTTTTTT
CDR3aa: CASSSGGSTGELFF

abundance: once
j_gene: TRBJ1-1
d_gene: .
v_gene: TRBV7-3
CDR3nt: TGTGCCAGCAGCGGACGGGGTGGGCAGGCCCCGGGGGCTTTCTTT
CDR3aa: CASSGRGGQAPGAFF

abundance: .
j_gene: TRBJ1-1
d_gene: .
v_gene: TRBV5-1
CDR3nt: TGCGCCAGCAGCCTGTCACCACAGGGTGAAGCTTTCTTT
CDR3aa: CASSLSPQGEAFF

abundance: .
j_gene: TRBJ1-4
d_gene: .
v_gene: TRBV28
CDR3nt: TGTGCCAGCATTGGCGGGGGGCATACTAATGAAAAACTGTTTTTT
CDR3aa: CASIGGGHTNEKLFF

abundance: once
j_gene: TRBJ2-2
d_gene: TRBD1
v_gene: TRBV5-1
CDR3nt: TGCGCCAGCAGCGACAGGGACAACGCGAACACCGGGGAGCTGTTTTTT
CDR3aa: CASSDRDNANTGELFF

abundance: .
j_gene: TRBJ1-5
d_gene: .
v_gene: TRBV18
CDR3nt: TGTGCCAGCTCACCCGGAGGGGTGAGCAATCAGCCCCAGCATTTT
CDR3aa: CASSPGGVSNQPQHF

abundance: .
j_gene: TRBJ1-2
d_gene: TRBD1
v_gene: TRBV7-2
CDR3nt: TGTGCCAGCAGCTCCGCCGGGACAGGGATGAACTATGGCTACACCTTC
CDR3aa: CASSSAGTGMNYGYTF

abundance: .
j_gene: TRBJ1-3
d_gene: .
v_gene: TRBV27
CDR3nt: TGTGCCAGCAGTCCAACTTACTCTGGAAACACCATATATTTT
CDR3aa: CASSPTYSGNTIYF

abundance: .
j_gene: TRBJ1-3
d_gene: .
v_gene: TRBV5-4
CDR3nt: TGTGCCAGCACCTTGGGGGGCGCGGGAACGATTGGAAACACCATATATTTT
CDR3aa: CASTLGGAGTIGNTIYF

abundance: .
j_gene: TRBJ1-2
d_gene: TRBD1
v_gene: TRBV4-3
CDR3nt: TGCGCCAGCAGCCAAGAGGACAGGGGGTCTTGGGGCTACACCTTC
CDR3aa: CASSQEDRGSWGYTF

abundance: .
j_gene: TRBJ2-4
d_gene: .
v_gene: TRBV19
CDR3nt: TGTGCCAGTAGTAGTCTAGCCCTAGCCAAAAACATTCAGTACTTC
CDR3aa: CASSSLALAKNIQYF

abundance: .
j_gene: TRBJ1-2
d_gene: .
v_gene: TRBV28
CDR3nt: TGTGCCAGCACTCCCTTCGAGGGTCCGAGGAACTATGGCTACACCTTC
CDR3aa: CASTPFEGPRNYGYTF

abundance: .
j_gene: TRBJ2-7
d_gene: .
v_gene: TRBV11-3
CDR3nt: TGTGCCAGCAGCTTAGACAGATACTCCTACGAGCAGTACTTC
CDR3aa: CASSLDRYSYEQYF

abundance: few
j_gene: TRBJ2-1
d_gene: TRBD2
v_gene: TRBV7-8
CDR3nt: TGTGCCAGCAGCCCCAAACGGGCCCCCAGATCGGTAGCGGGGTCCTACAATGAGCAGTTCTTC
CDR3aa: CASSPKRAPRSVAGSYNEQFF

abundance: .
j_gene: TRBJ1-1
d_gene: TRBD1
v_gene: TRBV2
CDR3nt: TGTGCCAGCAGCCTACTACAGGGGAAAGCTTTCTTT
CDR3aa: CASSLLQGKAFF

abundance: .
j_gene: TRBJ1-4
d_gene: .
v_gene: TRBV5-4
CDR3nt: TGTGCCAGCAGCTTGACAGGGATGGAGGAAAAACTGTTTTTT
CDR3aa: CASSLTGMEEKLFF

abundance: .
j_gene: TRBJ2-5
d_gene: .
v_gene: TRBV4-2
CDR3nt: TGTGCCAGCAGCCAAGATCGGCCAGGCCAAGAGACCCAGTACTTC
CDR3aa: CASSQDRPGQETQYF

abundance: .
j_gene: TRBJ1-1
d_gene: .
v_gene: TRBV29-1
CDR3nt: TGCAGCGTTCAACAGGGTTGGACTGAAGCTTTCTTT
CDR3aa: CSVQQGWTEAFF

abundance: .
j_gene: TRBJ2-1
d_gene: TRBD1
v_gene: TRBV27
CDR3nt: TGTGCCAGCAGTTTAGGGACAGGGGGCGGGAATGAGCAGTTCTTC
CDR3aa: CASSLGTGGGNEQFF

abundance: .
j_gene: TRBJ1-2
d_gene: .
v_gene: TRBV6-1
CDR3nt: TGTGCCAGCAGTGAAGCGGCAGGCTATGGCTACACCTTC
CDR3aa: CASSEAAGYGYTF

abundance: .
j_gene: TRBJ2-7
d_gene: .
v_gene: TRBV6-5
CDR3nt: TGTGCCAGCGGGGGGGGCCATAAATTCTACGAGCAGTACTTC
CDR3aa: CASGGGHKFYEQYF

abundance: .
j_gene: TRBJ1-2
d_gene: TRBD1
v_gene: TRBV7-2
CDR3nt: TGTGCCAGCAGCACCCGGACAGGGTTGGGTAACTATGGCTACACCTTC
CDR3aa: CASSTRTGLGNYGYTF